This TCR beta chain is drawn from a study of blood T cells in healthy people across ages. Germline V CDR1 and CDR2: DFQATT, SNEGSKA (reference sequence). The CDR3 extends over 15 amino acids. V was trimmed by 0 bases and J by 0 bases, leaving 9 bases between them. Combining a sample-barcoded 5' primer with a J-beta primer mix, a second PCR ran for about 7 to 11 cycles. One entry per CDR3 protein results from TCRdb running MiXCR on the 5' RACE reads. The repertoire holds fewer than 2,000,000 distinct CDR3 sequences, with 35% to 50% as singletons. The source of this sequence is a human donor in good health. The rearrangement joins TRBV20-1 to TRBJ1-5; tentatively, D is TRBD1 (5 bases). The sequencing sample was made of blood. In DNA form, the CDR3 reads TGCAGTGCTAGAGATGGGGGACGTAGCAATCAGCCCCAGCATTTT. Protein sequence: CSARDGGRSNQPQHF.